This T cell receptor (beta chain) was found in a study of blood T cells in healthy people across ages (dated by TCRdb to the mid-2010s). Background for the entire study: In model experiments, roughly one uniquely barcoded TCR beta cDNA molecule per two T cells was captured by template switching. The study measured age-related changes in TCR beta repertoire diversity using deep sequencing normalized with unique cDNA molecular identifiers. Four age groups were formed from the donors: young (average roughly 15 years), middle-aged (roughly 38), aged (about 62) and long-lived (more than 75). To avoid experimental bias, donors of different ages were distributed randomly across sequencing lanes. Two additional independent replicas of 1 million unique cDNA reads from the same blood draw were analyzed for two donors (one aged 18 to 29 and one aged 80 or older).

Receptors were amplified or captured by 5' RACE. A second about 7 to 11 cycle PCR used a sample-barcoded 5' primer and a J-beta primer mix. Each TCR beta cDNA molecule received a unique molecular identifier from a template-switch 5' adaptor carrying 12 random nucleotides. Each sample yielded at least 3 million CDR3-containing paired-end reads. All of the RNA was converted into first-strand cDNA using the Mint cDNA synthesis kit, with a TRBC-specific oligonucleotide serving as the primer. All cDNA was treated with uracil-DNA glycosylase and then went through a first 18-cycle PCR with the universal primers M1SS and BC2_uni_R. Per the source publication's procedure: Each sample was normalized by randomly selecting 1 million high-quality reads, each carrying a distinct molecular identifier. Reads with shared molecular identifiers were discarded instead of being binned into consensus sequences. MiTCR, run with a Q25 quality threshold and the strictest error-elimination algorithm, handled CDR3 identification, clonotype clustering and error correction. Lower-bound total TCR beta diversity was estimated with a nonparametric unseen species model using Euler transformation. TCRdb trimmed public reads at Q25 via fastp, called clones via MiXCR and kept in-frame beta chains. Duplicate CDR3 protein sequences are folded into a single record with the most common DNA and genes. The authors' filters were not applied to this entry. The sample table contains approximately 2,000,000 distinct CDR3 sequences; only one count was recorded for roughly two fifths of them. The top ten hold about 23% of the sample.

Comment on this clonotype: Its antigen is still unknown. Base qualities are missing; no much larger clone stands one base away.

The study at large found these results: Observed TCR beta diversity correlated strongly with the percentage of naive T cells measured by flow cytometry. Estimates of total diversity based on one million sequenced T cells were regarded as lower bounds and as underestimates. As age increased, observed TCR beta diversity per million T cells dropped in a roughly linear way, and a significant reduction was already evident by age around 41. Donor CMV infection status was unknown, potentially confounding age-related changes in expanded clonotypes. Because profiling used bulk unsorted PBMCs, naive and antigen-experienced compartments could not be compared conclusively. Compared with the aged group, the long-lived group had more naive CD4+ T cells, fewer expanded clones and increased TCR diversity, suggesting age selection.

V loses 2 bases, J loses 4 bases, and the germline ends lie 11 bases apart. From the germline V gene (reference sequence), CDR1 is DFQATT and CDR2 is SNEGSKA. The CDR3 spans 13 residues, from the cysteine through the phenylalanine. CDR3 DNA only is kept here, 39 bases in frame from base 1. Donors were a few dozen systemically healthy Caucasian individuals from Russia aged about 6 to 100 years. Approximately 9.3 milliliters of peripheral blood were drawn from each donor into EDTA-treated Vacutainer tubes. PBMCs were isolated by Ficoll-Paque density-gradient centrifugation, with at least 6.5 million obtained per sample. Trizol reagent was used to extract total RNA from the PBMCs, yielding at least 6 micrograms per sample. For every donor, an aliquot of PBMCs went through flow cytometry to measure the percentages of naive CD45RAhigh/CD27high T cells.

This receptor was obtained from a human donor in good health. The specimen sequenced was blood. The sequence is built from TRBV20-1 and TRBJ2-5; the D region possibly corresponds to TRBD2 (5 bases align). The DNA sequence is TGCAGTGCTAGAACTAGGTTCCCAGAGACCCAGTACTTC. This gives the protein CSARTRFPETQYF.